This T cell receptor beta chain appears in the sequencing data of a study of PD-1 blockade in mismatch repair-deficient tumors. In the study overall: Patients had about 13 mismatch repair-deficient cancer types and were previously treated and progressing. Broader study findings: Tumor-resident clones, often absent from pretreatment blood, expanded after pembrolizumab and then contracted.

Every patient had mismatch repair deficiency by PCR or immunohistochemistry. A few pembrolizumab responders had their TCRs sequenced. This clone was observed once. No antigen is known for it. The data were produced by immunoSEQ multiplex PCR, yet TCRdb's version contains in-frame clones alone and is incomplete. The table shows approximately 17,000 clones, with 84% occurring only once. The CDR3 has 13 amino acids. Germline values: CDR1 SGHNT, CDR2 YENEEA. V lost 3 bases, J lost 3 bases, and 8 bases lay in between. This specimen consisted of PBMCs, obtained less than 25 weeks after starting pembrolizumab. The TCR originated in an adult with mismatch repair-deficient cancer. This chain joins TRBV11-3 and TRBJ2-5; D might be TRBD2 (5 bases). The CDR3 nucleotides read TGTGCCAGCAGCTTCCGGGGAGAAGAGACCCAGTACTTC. Its protein is CASSFRGEETQYF.